This T cell receptor beta chain was captured by sequencing in a study of OX40 agonist ivuxolimab in advanced cancers. Study details: It was permissible to have had prior anti-PD-1, anti-PD-L1 or anti-CTLA-4 therapy, and around 41% had some. Patients achieving partial responses numbered three: one hepatocellular carcinoma case and two cutaneous melanoma cases.

The germline gives CDR1 KGHSH, CDR2 LQKENI. This CDR3 comprises 14 residues. V lost 5 bases, J lost 8 bases, and 16 bases lay in between. This clone was found a few times. Its antigen is currently unknown. Produced via immunoSEQ multiplex PCR; TCRdb's table is partial and in-frame only. Of tens of thousands of clones listed, 70% to 90% were seen once; the top ten hold 0.75%. Points from the study as a whole: At 0.1 to 3.0 mg/kg and by week 6, clonal expansion occurred in CD4+ and CD8+ blood T cells.

This specimen was CD4+ or CD8+ T cells sorted from blood, taken in a trial of the OX40 agonist ivuxolimab. The chain has TRBV18 and TRBJ2-1; D might be TRBD1 (5 bases). This TCR was recovered from an adult with an advanced solid tumor such as melanoma, head and neck, liver or kidney cancer. The CDR3 coding sequence is TGTGCCAGCTCAACACGAATAAGGGGCGATGAGCAGTTCTTC. Protein sequence: CASSTRIRGDEQFF.